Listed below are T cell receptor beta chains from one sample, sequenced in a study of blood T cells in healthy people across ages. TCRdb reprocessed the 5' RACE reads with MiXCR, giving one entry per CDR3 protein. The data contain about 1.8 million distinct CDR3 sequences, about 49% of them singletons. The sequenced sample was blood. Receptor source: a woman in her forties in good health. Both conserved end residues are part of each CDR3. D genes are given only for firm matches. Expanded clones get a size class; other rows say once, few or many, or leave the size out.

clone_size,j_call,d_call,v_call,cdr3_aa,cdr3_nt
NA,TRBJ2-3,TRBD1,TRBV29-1,CSVEEQGADTQYF,TGCAGCGTTGAAGAACAGGGGGCAGATACGCAGTATTTT
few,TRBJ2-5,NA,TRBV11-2,CASSRLSHNPQYF,TGTGCCAGCAGCCGACTGTCCCACAACCCCCAGTACTTC
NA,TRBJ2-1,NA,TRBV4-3,CASSPQGAYNYNEQFF,TGCGCCAGCAGCCCTCAGGGAGCATACAACTACAATGAGCAGTTCTTC
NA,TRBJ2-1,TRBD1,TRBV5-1,CASSLLPGQGIGNEQFF,TGCGCCAGCAGCTTGCTACCGGGACAGGGTATTGGAAATGAGCAGTTCTTC
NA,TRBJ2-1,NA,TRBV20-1,CSARGLGGPSYNEQFF,TGCAGTGCTAGGGGCCTCGGGGGGCCCTCCTACAATGAGCAGTTCTTC
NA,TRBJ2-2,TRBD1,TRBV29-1,CSVPRGLNTGELFF,TGCAGCGTTCCCAGGGGGCTTAACACCGGGGAGCTGTTTTTT
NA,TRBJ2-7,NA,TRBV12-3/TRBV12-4,CGLPSHEQYF,TGTGGCCTCCCCTCGCACGAGCAGTACTTC
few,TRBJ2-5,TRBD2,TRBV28,CASSFGVGGRQETQYF,TGTGCCAGCAGTTTCGGGGTCGGGGGGAGACAAGAGACCCAGTACTTC
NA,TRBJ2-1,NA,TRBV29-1,CSVGGLQGANNEQFF,TGCAGCGTTGGGGGGCTACAGGGAGCAAACAATGAGCAGTTCTTC
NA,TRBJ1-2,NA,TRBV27,CASSLMGDAYGYTF,TGTGCCAGCAGTTTGATGGGGGACGCCTATGGCTACACCTTC
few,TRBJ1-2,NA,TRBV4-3,CASSQGGIYNYGYTF,TGCGCCAGCAGCCAAGGGGGCATCTATAACTATGGCTACACCTTC
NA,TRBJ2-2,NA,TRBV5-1,CASSRITATGELFF,TGCGCCAGCAGCCGAATTACAGCTACCGGGGAGCTGTTTTTT
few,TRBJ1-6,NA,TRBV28,CASRDPRGSSYNSPLHF,TGTGCCAGCAGGGACCCGAGGGGGAGCTCCTATAATTCACCCCTCCACTTT
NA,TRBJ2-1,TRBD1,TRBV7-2,CASSTSSAGTGQGEQFF,TGTGCCAGCAGCACATCCTCCGCGGGGACAGGGCAAGGTGAGCAGTTCTTC
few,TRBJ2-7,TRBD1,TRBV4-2,CASSQETGPPYEQYF,TGTGCCAGCAGCCAAGAGACAGGGCCCCCCTACGAGCAGTACTTC
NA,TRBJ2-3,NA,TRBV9,CASSVEASEDIGIGTDTQYF,TGTGCCAGCAGCGTAGAGGCTAGCGAGGACATCGGGATAGGCACAGATACGCAGTATTTT
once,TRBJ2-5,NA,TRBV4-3,CASSPSELETQYF,TGCGCCAGCAGCCCCTCAGAGCTAGAGACCCAGTACTTC
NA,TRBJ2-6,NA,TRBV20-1,CSADGGRSSGANVLTF,TGCAGTGCTGATGGGGGGAGAAGCTCTGGGGCCAACGTCCTGACTTTC
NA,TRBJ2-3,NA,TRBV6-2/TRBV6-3,CASTPLRQAGGTQYF,TGTGCCAGCACCCCGCTTCGACAGGCCGGTGGTACGCAGTATTTT
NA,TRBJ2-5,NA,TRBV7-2,CASTERGSRETQYF,TGTGCCAGCACCGAAAGGGGTAGTAGGGAGACCCAGTACTTC